The 3 T cell receptor beta chains reported below all come from one sample, sequenced in a study of OX40 agonist ivuxolimab in advanced cancers. The data were produced by immunoSEQ multiplex PCR, yet TCRdb's version contains in-frame clones alone and is incomplete. Among around 130,000 clones listed, over 85% were seen once. The sequenced sample was CD4+ or CD8+ T cells sorted from blood, obtained in a trial of the OX40 agonist ivuxolimab. The source of these receptors is an adult with an advanced solid tumor such as melanoma, head and neck, liver or kidney cancer.

This sequence joins TRBV5-1 and TRBJ1-1; D is uncertain. V shed 0 bases and J shed 1 base, with 4 bases lying between them. The V gene's germline CDR1 is SGHRS and CDR2 YFSETQ. This CDR3 comprises 13 residues. In DNA form, the CDR3 reads TGCGCCAGCAGCTTGGCCCAGAACACTGAAGCTTTCTTT. Amino acids: CASSLAQNTEAFF.

This chain uses TRBV10-3 with TRBJ2-3; 7 nucleotides line up with TRBD2. In germline, CDR1 is ENHRY, CDR2 SYGVKD. The trim removed 2 bases at V and 4 bases at J, leaving 6 bases unmatched. This CDR3 has 15 residues. CDR3 residues: CAISETGGSADTQYF. In DNA form, the CDR3 reads TGTGCCATCAGTGAGACGGGCGGGAGCGCAGATACGCAGTATTTT.

The chain combines TRBV28 with TRBJ1-4; 7 bases line up with TRBD1. J lost 10 bases, V lost 5 bases, and 10 bases had no gene match. There are 14 residues in the CDR3. Germline V lookup: CDR1 MDHEN, CDR2 SYDVKM. Here the CDR3 reads CASSLRTGGGKLFF. The CDR3 nucleotides read TGTGCCAGCAGTCTCCGGACAGGAGGTGGAAAACTGTTTTTT.